The source of this TCR beta chain is a study of shared clonotypes between healthy human individuals. As for the study in general: The plates for each donor numbered three CD4 naive, three CD4 memory, two CD8 naive and one CD8 memory. Study-wide results and caveats: The study found lower generation probabilities in non-shared clonotypes than in those shared by all four donors. It was the few donors that limited the genetic and exposure-history diversity represented.

Of note for this clone: Its antigen remains unidentified.

The protocol was immunoSEQ multiplex PCR, while the TCRdb copy is restricted to in-frame clones and leaves out a portion. The sample lists around 600,000 clones; 85% to 95% were seen once. CD45RO-negative cells were positively selected for CCR7, leaving out terminally differentiated effector memory CD45RA+ cells. Healthy HIV-negative adults with no recent acute infections or vaccinations were recruited as donors. The receptor was isolated from a woman in her 30s in good health. The source material was naive CD8+ T cells sorted from blood.

CDR3 bases: TGTGCCAGCAGTTTCCCCGATCCAGATACGCAGTATTTT. Amino acid sequence: CASSFPDPDTQYF. The chain links TRBV27 to TRBJ2-3; D gene uncertain. Germline values: CDR1 MNHEY, CDR2 SMNVEV (reference sequence). The V gene lost 3 bases and the J gene lost 4 bases, with 8 bases spanning the gap. The CDR3 extends over 13 amino acids.